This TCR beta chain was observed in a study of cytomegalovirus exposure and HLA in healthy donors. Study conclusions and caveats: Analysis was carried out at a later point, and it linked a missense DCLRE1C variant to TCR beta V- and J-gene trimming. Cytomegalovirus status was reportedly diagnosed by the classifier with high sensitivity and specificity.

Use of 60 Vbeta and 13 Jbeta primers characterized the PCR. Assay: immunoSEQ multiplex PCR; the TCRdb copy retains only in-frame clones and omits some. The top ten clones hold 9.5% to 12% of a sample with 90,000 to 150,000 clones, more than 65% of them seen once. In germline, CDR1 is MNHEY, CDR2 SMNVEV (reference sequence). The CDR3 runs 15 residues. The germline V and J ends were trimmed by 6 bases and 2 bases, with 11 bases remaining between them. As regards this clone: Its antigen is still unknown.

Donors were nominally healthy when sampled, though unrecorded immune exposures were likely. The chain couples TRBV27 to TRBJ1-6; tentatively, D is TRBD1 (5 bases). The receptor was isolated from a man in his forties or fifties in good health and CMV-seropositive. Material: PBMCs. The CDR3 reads CASRPETAYNSPLHF. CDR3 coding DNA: TGTGCCAGCAGGCCGGAGACAGCCTATAATTCACCCCTCCACTTT.